The source of this TCR beta chain is a study of shared clonotypes between healthy human individuals. This clone was seen a single time. Produced via immunoSEQ multiplex PCR; TCRdb's table is partial and in-frame only. Here the sample spans about a million clones, 60% to 85% being singletons. Trimming stripped 0 bases from V and 6 bases from J, with 22 bases between. CDR1 is SGHRS and CDR2 is YFSETQ in the germline V gene. The CDR3 runs 18 residues. The V call is TRBV5-1, the J call TRBJ2-4, with D unclear. The sample consisted of memory CD4+ T cells from PBMCs. This sample's subset: CD45RA-negative fraction. This sequence was found in a man younger than 35 in good health. Some clones in this sample may be carry-over from other donors' samples. As DNA, the CDR3 is TGCGCCAGCAGCTTGGCGTTTAGAAGGGCCGAGTCTGGAAACATTCAGTACTTC. Protein: CASSLAFRRAESGNIQYF.